One and the same sample provided the 30 T cell receptor beta chains below, sequenced in a study of beta chain features in type 1 diabetes (dated by TCRdb to 2016 to 2019). The library was obtained by the immunoSEQ multiplex PCR assay. The High Capacity cDNA Reverse Transcription Kit was used to reverse transcribe all of the isolated RNA, meaning that expressed TCRB transcripts were what got sequenced. Drawn from immuneACCESS, this table holds only the in-frame rearrangements with V and J called that TCRdb kept. Clones are partly lost; checked studies trace under half to an unresolved V gene and leave the rest unexplained. The sample yields around 310,000 clones; approximately 11% were counted once. The ten biggest clones cover 0.015% to 0.02% of the sample. Input material: naive CD4+ T cells from blood. According to the study, the label for this sample's cell subset or site signals: true naive CD4+ T cells. These receptors all come from a woman in her thirties in good health.

This clone was seen a few times. The chain links TRBV11-3 to TRBJ2-3; no firm D call. V lost 4 bases, J lost 4 bases, and 3 bases lay in between. Germline V gene lookup returns CDR1 SGHNT and CDR2 YENEEA. The CDR3 is 11 amino acids. CDR3 amino acids: CASSSSDTQYF. The CDR3 region has the DNA TGTGCCAGCAGCTCCTCAGATACGCAGTATTTT. Combining the CDR3 with reference TRBV11-3 and TRBJ2-3 gives the whole variable domain EAGVVQSPRYKIIEKKQPVAFWCNPISGHNTLYWYLQNLGQGPELLIRYENEEAVDDSQLPKDRFSAERLKGVDSTLKIQPAELGDSAVYLCASSSSDTQYFGPGTRLTVL.

This clone occurred a few times. V is TRBV9 and J is TRBJ2-7; 12 nucleotides align to TRBD2. CDR3 length equals 15 residues. V shed 4 bases, J shed 0 bases, and the junction held 2 bases outside the gene matches. Germline V gene data show CDR1 as SGDLS and CDR2 as YYNGEE. The chain's CDR3 is CASSPTSGSSYEQYF. DNA for the CDR3: TGTGCCAGCAGCCCGACTAGCGGGAGCTCCTACGAGCAGTACTTC.

This clone was counted only a few times. Germline is not matched at one junction end, which may reflect a read error. This chain joins TRBV11-2 and TRBJ2-5; maybe TRBD2 (5 bases). CDR1 and CDR2 (germline): SGHAT, FQNNGV. The length of the CDR3 is 16 residues. This chain's CDR3 is CASSLRSGKNQKTQYF. In DNA, the CDR3 is TGTGCCAGCAGCTTAAGGTCGGGGAAGAACCAAAAGACCCAGTACTTC.

This clone occurred a few times. V gene TRBV21-1 combines with J gene TRBJ2-7; the D call of TRBD1 is as the table states it, not checked on the DNA. TRBV21-1 is reported as a pseudogene. The CDR3 covers 15 residues. Written as DNA, the CDR3 is TGTGCCAGCAGCACGGGACAGCCGTTAGGATCCGAGCAGTACTTC. Protein product: CASSTGQPLGSEQYF.

A few counts support this clone. The chain has TRBV25-1 and TRBJ2-5, with D perhaps matching TRBD2 (5 bases). V lost 10 bases, J lost 2 bases, and 17 bases lay in between. CDR3 length equals 14 residues. Germline CDR1 reads MGHDK; CDR2 reads SYGVNS. The CDR3 loop is CATGTREIQETQYF. The DNA of the CDR3 is TGTGCCACCGGAACTAGGGAAATTCAAGAGACCCAGTACTTC.

There are a few counts of this clone. The gene calls are TRBV4-2 and TRBJ2-1; 11 bases agree with TRBD1. Losses at the gene ends were 1 base for V and 7 bases for J; bases not matched to a gene: 9. Germline V CDR1 and CDR2: LGHNA, YNFKEQ. CDR3 size: 17 residues. The CDR3 DNA reads as TGTGCCAGCAGCCAAGCCGAAATAGGGGACAGGGGGAATGAGCAGTTCTTC. Translated: CASSQAEIGDRGNEQFF.

Only a few counts were recorded for this clone. The V and J genes are TRBV4-2 and TRBJ2-1, with D hard to call. The CDR3 is 15 amino acids. V was clipped by 0 bases and J by 0 bases, with 6 bases between them. Germline V gene lookup returns CDR1 LGHNA and CDR2 YNFKEQ. Here the CDR3 reads CASSQDGRSYNEQFF. The CDR3 coding sequence is TGTGCCAGCAGCCAAGATGGGCGCTCCTACAATGAGCAGTTCTTC.

The chain carries TRBV27 and TRBJ1-2; 10 nucleotides align to TRBD1. The V gene end was trimmed by 5 bases and the J gene end by 7 bases; junction bases not matched to a gene: 7. The germline V gene has CDR1 MNHEY and CDR2 SMNVEV (reference sequence). This CDR3 is 14 amino acids long. DNA for the CDR3: TGTGCCAGCAGTCTTGGACAGGGGGTACGTGGCTACACCTTC. Translation: CASSLGQGVRGYTF.

The V gene is TRBV5-1, the J gene TRBJ2-1, with 14 bases identical to TRBD2. The V gene's germline CDR1 is SGHRS and CDR2 YFSETQ. The CDR3 runs to 18 residues. V shed 4 bases and J 2 bases; nucleotides not matched to a gene: 8. The CDR3 reads CASSSGLAGGRAYNEQFF. The CDR3 DNA is TGCGCCAGCAGCAGCGGACTAGCGGGAGGCCGGGCCTACAATGAGCAGTTCTTC.

Points on this clone: The sample holds other DNA sequences that translate to the same CDR3. The V gene is TRBV15, the J gene TRBJ2-1; 7 nucleotides match TRBD2. Per germline, CDR1 LNHNV and CDR2 YYDKDF (reference sequence). J lost 3 bases, V lost 0 bases, and 5 bases had no gene match. The CDR3 runs to 16 residues. The CDR3 DNA reads TGTGCCACCAGCAGAGATCTCGGCGGGAGCTACAATGAGCAGTTCTTC. Translation gives CATSRDLGGSYNEQFF. The full variable domain, in which reference TRBV15 and TRBJ2-1 provide the parts outside the CDR3, is DAMVIQNPRYQVTQFGKPVTLSCSQTLNHNVMYWYQQKSSQAPKLLFHYYDKDFNNEADTPDNFQSRRPNTSFCFLDIRSPGLGDTAMYLCATSRDLGGSYNEQFFGPGTRLTVL.

In this sample, this clone turned up a few times. The chain uses TRBV5-1 and TRBJ1-1; TRBD1 aligns across 8 bases. The CDR3 spans 14 residues. Germline V lookup: CDR1 SGHRS, CDR2 YFSETQ. J was trimmed by 1 base and V by 4 bases; bases with no gene match: 3. The CDR3 reads CASSPDRENTEAFF. The DNA for the CDR3 is TGCGCCAGCAGCCCGGACAGGGAGAACACTGAAGCTTTCTTT.

V and J are TRBV18 and TRBJ1-1, with TRBD1 as a possible D gene (5 bases). The CDR3 has 13 amino acids. Germline CDR1 and CDR2: KGHSH and LQKENI. The germline V and J ends were trimmed by 6 bases and 1 base, with 9 bases remaining between them. The CDR3 nucleotides read TGTGCCAGCTCCCGCGACAGGAACACTGAAGCTTTCTTT. Protein product: CASSRDRNTEAFF.

This chain connects TRBV4-2 to TRBJ2-5, with D perhaps matching TRBD1 (6 bases). With 0 bases removed from V and 5 bases from J, the gap between germline ends came to 10 bases. Germline lookup yields CDR1 LGHNA and CDR2 YNFKEQ. This CDR3 has 14 residues. The CDR3, as DNA: TGTGCCAGCAGCCAAGACGTGAGGGGGGAGACCCAGTACTTC. This codes for CASSQDVRGETQYF.

The chain has TRBV29-1 and TRBJ2-1, with 15 bases fitting TRBD2. The length of the CDR3 is 18 residues. Germline V gene data show CDR1 as SQVTM and CDR2 as ANQGSEA. The ends lost 4 bases at V and 2 bases at J; junction bases unmatched: 9. The CDR3 region has the DNA TGCAGCGTTGGGGGGACTAGCGGGAGGCACATTACCTACAATGAGCAGTTCTTC. This codes for CSVGGTSGRHITYNEQFF.

This clone was observed a few times. The V and J genes are TRBV29-1 and TRBJ2-3; possible D gene TRBD2, 6 bases. Germline-derived CDR1 and CDR2 are SQVTM and ANQGSEA. The CDR3 extends over 13 amino acids. Trimming pared 4 bases from V and 4 bases from J, leaving 12 bases between. The CDR3 DNA sequence: TGCAGCGTTGTTGGTGGGAGGTCAGATACGCAGTATTTT. Protein: CSVVGGRSDTQYF.

In this sample, this clone turned up a few times. The chain joins TRBV7-2 to TRBJ2-7; D may be TRBD2 (5 bases). Germline V lookup: CDR1 SGHTA, CDR2 FQGNSA. Trimming removed 4 bases from V and 4 bases from J, with 11 bases in between. The CDR3 totals 13 residues. The CDR3 sequence is CASSSQRSYEQYF. In nucleotides, the CDR3 is TGTGCCAGCAGCTCTCAGCGGTCTTACGAGCAGTACTTC.

This clone was counted a few times. The genes are TRBV6-5 and TRBJ2-3, with TRBD2 as a possible D gene (5 bases). This CDR3 is 15 amino acids long. Germline V gene sequence: CDR1 MNHEY, CDR2 SVGAGI. The ends were cut back, 2 bases at V and 1 base at J, with 10 bases in the middle. The CDR3 DNA sequence: TGTGCCAGCAGTTACCGAGGACTTCGCACAGATACGCAGTATTTT. It codes for CASSYRGLRTDTQYF.

This clone was counted only a few times. The chain carries TRBV9 and TRBJ2-1, with 8 positions matching TRBD2. CDR3 size: 15 residues. V lost 4 bases and J lost 6; bases outside the gene matches: 9. Per the germline V gene, CDR1 is SGDLS and CDR2 is YYNGEE. The CDR3 DNA reads TGTGCCAGCAGCCCGCAGCGGGAGCGGTTCAATGAGCAGTTCTTC. Amino acid sequence: CASSPQRERFNEQFF.

This sequence joins TRBV7-9 and TRBJ1-2; no firm D call. This CDR3 is built from 14 residues. The V gene lost 1 base and the J gene lost 8 bases, with 14 bases spanning the gap. In germline, CDR1 is SEHNR, CDR2 FQNEAQ (reference sequence). CDR3 amino acids: CASSLDVTSRGYTF. CDR3 in DNA: TGTGCCAGCAGCTTAGACGTTACCTCGAGGGGCTACACCTTC.

This clone has only a few counts. The chain is built from TRBV5-4 and TRBJ2-2; a possible D gene is TRBD2 (6 bases). From germline, CDR1 is SGHNT and CDR2 YYREEE (reference sequence). V lost 4 bases and J 5 bases, leaving 15 bases between the germline ends. There are 15 residues in the CDR3. The CDR3 nucleotides read TGTGCCAGCAGCCAGAGACTAGTCCGGACCGGGGAGCTGTTTTTT. This sequence encodes CASSQRLVRTGELFF.

This clone has more than one count but fewer than ten. CDR3 nucleotide sequence: TGTGCCAGCAGCGTAGGGCGGATAAGGAATGAAAAACTGTTTTTT. It is translated as CASSVGRIRNEKLFF. The chain has TRBV9 and TRBJ1-4, with unresolved D. The CDR3 covers 15 residues. Germline V gene data show CDR1 as SGDLS and CDR2 as YYNGEE. Trimming stripped 0 bases from V and 5 bases from J, with 11 bases between.

The chain employs TRBV28 and TRBJ1-4; TRBD1 aligns across 11 bases. This CDR3 is 21 amino acids long. Germline V lookup: CDR1 MDHEN, CDR2 SYDVKM. J lost 7 bases, V lost 6 bases, and 25 bases had no gene match. The CDR3: CASSPTPDWAGQGEIGEKLFF. The CDR3 nucleotides are TGTGCCAGCAGCCCTACCCCAGACTGGGCGGGACAGGGGGAGATTGGTGAAAAACTGTTTTTT.

This clone was found many times. This chain joins TRBV30 and TRBJ1-1; D is possibly TRBD1 (5 bases). The ends were cut back, 7 bases at V and 1 base at J, with 13 bases in the middle. In germline, CDR1 is GTSNPN, CDR2 SVGIG (reference sequence). The CDR3 has 13 amino acids. The CDR3 DNA follows: TGTGCCTTCAGGGCCCCGGGGAACACTGAAGCTTTCTTT. Protein product: CAFRAPGNTEAFF.

This clone was detected a few times. This chain uses TRBV29-1 with TRBJ2-1; 10 bases align to TRBD1. The CDR3 loop spans 14 amino acids. V was pared by 8 bases and J by 1 base, with 5 bases of the junction left unmatched. Looked up from germline, CDR1 is SQVTM and CDR2 is ANQGSEA. The CDR3 DNA sequence: TGCAGCCTAAGACAGGGGGCTTCCTACAATGAGCAGTTCTTC. The encoded protein is CSLRQGASYNEQFF.

This clone was seen a handful of times. V and J are TRBV5-4 and TRBJ2-7; 10 nucleotides match TRBD1. After removal of 4 bases from V and 2 bases from J, the junction contained 6 bases not matched to a gene. CDR1 is SGHNT, CDR2 YYREEE, per germline (reference sequence). The CDR3 extends over 15 amino acids. The CDR3 is CASSRDRGVPYEQYF. The CDR3 DNA reads TGTGCCAGCAGCCGGGACAGGGGAGTCCCCTACGAGCAGTACTTC. The full variable domain, completed using reference TRBV5-4 and TRBJ2-7, is ETGVTQSPTHLIKTRGQQVTLRCSSQSGHNTVSWYQQALGQGPQFIFQYYREEENGRGNFPPRFSGLQFPNYSSELNVNALELDDSALYLCASSRDRGVPYEQYFGPGTRLTVT.

The chain couples TRBV23-1 to TRBJ2-5; the match to TRBD1 covers 8 bases. TRBV23-1 is classed as an ORF, of uncertain function. The CDR3 consists of 18 residues. V lost 4 bases and J lost 1; bases outside the gene matches: 14. Written as DNA, the CDR3 is TGCGCCAGCAGTCCCCAGCCGGACAGGGCGGCCCTCCAAGAGACCCAGTACTTC. It translates to CASSPQPDRAALQETQYF.

The chain has TRBV18 and TRBJ2-7; D is perhaps TRBD1 (6 bases). This CDR3 contains 20 residues. The germline V gene has CDR1 KGHSH and CDR2 LQKENI. Deletions cut 6 bases from V and 4 bases from J, with 34 bases between. The CDR3 protein is CASSPPRGIPYPRIGYEQYF. For the CDR3, the DNA is TGTGCCAGCTCGCCGCCGAGGGGGATCCCTTATCCTAGAATCGGGTACGAGCAGTACTTC.

As for this clone: A junction end diverges from the germline sequence, so it may reflect a read error. The chain combines TRBV7-7 with TRBJ2-5; D is unclear. The CDR3 consists of 15 residues. Germline V gene data show CDR1 as SSHAT and CDR2 as FNYEAQ (reference sequence). The CDR3 loop reads CASSLGGTYQETQYF. CDR3 nucleotides: TGTGCTAGCAGCTTAGGCGGCACTTACCAAGAGACCCAGTACTTC.

The rearrangement links TRBV30 to TRBJ1-5; weak D call: TRBD1 (5 bases). Trimming took 1 base from V and 4 from J, leaving 8 bases between them. CDR1 is GTSNPN and CDR2 is SVGIG in the germline V gene (reference sequence). The CDR3 contains 13 residues. CDR3 amino acids: CAWSEGANQPQHF. The CDR3 DNA reads TGTGCCTGGAGTGAAGGGGCGAATCAGCCCCAGCATTTT.

This clone was seen more than once but under ten times. The chain combines TRBV7-3 with TRBJ2-7; 7 bases line up with TRBD2. The CDR3 is 15 residues long. In germline, CDR1 is SGHTA, CDR2 FQGTGA. The V gene end was trimmed by 5 bases and the J gene end by 5 bases; junction bases not matched to a gene: 12. The DNA of the CDR3 is TGTGCCAGCAGCCCGCGGCGAGCGGGGAGAGACGAGCAGTACTTC. Its protein product is CASSPRRAGRDEQYF.